Listed here are 19 T cell receptor beta chains from one sample, sequenced in a study of blood T cell repertoires in COVID-19. The method was immunoSEQ multiplex PCR; TCRdb's version includes in-frame clones alone and lacks a portion of them. The sample includes around 300,000 clones, over 80% of them seen just once. The source material was PBMCs or T cells enriched from blood (not recorded which). The receptors here all came from a man between 25 and 39 years old who had recovered from COVID-19.

The chain carries TRBV3-1 (or the pseudogene TRBV3-2) and TRBJ1-1, with a tentative D call TRBD1 (6 bases). The V and J ends lost 1 base and 3 bases respectively, with 15 bases between them. Looked up from germline, CDR1 is LGHDT and CDR2 is YNNKEL (reference sequence). This CDR3 region has 16 residues. The CDR3, as DNA: TGTGCCAGCAGCCAAGCCGGGGCCAGGACAGACACTGAAGCTTTCTTT. It encodes CASSQAGARTDTEAFF.

In this sample, this clone turned up a few times. The genes are TRBV11-2 and TRBJ1-2; 9 bases fit TRBD1. The length of the CDR3 is 15 residues. V gave up 5 bases and J gave up 0 bases; unmatched junction bases: 4. CDR1 and CDR2 (germline): SGHAT, FQNNGV. In DNA, the CDR3 is TGTGCCAGCAGCCCGACAGGGGGAGCTAACTATGGCTACACCTTC. Protein: CASSPTGGANYGYTF.

This clone has just one count. The genes are TRBV6-5 and TRBJ2-1, with 7 nucleotides matching TRBD2. Germline trimming cut 6 bases from V and 4 bases from J; bases unmatched to any gene: 9. CDR1 is MNHEY, CDR2 SVGAGI, per germline. The CDR3 spans 15 residues. CDR3 nucleotides: TGTGCCAGCAGGGGAGGGGTAGCGGCATACAATGAGCAGTTCTTC. Its protein is CASRGGVAAYNEQFF.

V is TRBV21-1 and J is TRBJ2-2; TRBD2, the D gene given by the table, was not confirmed from the DNA. TRBV21-1 is classified as a pseudogene. The CDR3 sequence is 22 residues long. The CDR3 nucleotides read TGTGCCAGCAGCAACGACACTAGCGGGGGGGCCCGTCTTCCAAGGAACACCGGGGAGCTGTTTTTT. As protein: CASSNDTSGGARLPRNTGELFF.

This chain joins TRBV7-2 and TRBJ2-7, with 8 bases identical to TRBD1. The length of the CDR3 is 18 residues. Losses at the gene ends were 4 bases for V and 1 base for J; bases not matched to a gene: 15. Germline CDR1 is SGHTA and CDR2 is FQGNSA. For the CDR3, the DNA is TGTGCCAGCAGCTGGCAGACAGGGGACCCAGGGTATTCCTACGAGCAGTACTTC. This sequence encodes CASSWQTGDPGYSYEQYF.

The sample holds a few counts of this clone. The rearrangement uses TRBV28 and TRBJ1-5, with 8 nucleotides matching TRBD1. Germline assignment: CDR1 MDHEN and CDR2 SYDVKM. Unmatched junction bases numbered 9, after V lost 11 bases and J lost 3 bases. CDR3 length equals 14 residues. The CDR3 DNA follows: TGTGCCGGCCAGGGGGCGAATGTCAATCAGCCCCAGCATTTT. Protein: CAGQGANVNQPQHF.

The chain uses TRBV2 and TRBJ1-1; D may be TRBD1 (5 bases). This CDR3 is built from 14 residues. CDR1 SNHLY and CDR2 FYNNEI come from the germline V gene. V lost 3 bases to trimming and J lost 5 bases, with 13 bases between them. CDR3 in amino acids: CASSERQGYTEAFF. Written as DNA, the CDR3 is TGTGCCAGCAGTGAGCGTCAGGGCTATACTGAAGCTTTCTTT.

This clone was recorded a few times. The gene calls are TRBV28 and TRBJ2-2; the match to TRBD1 covers 12 bases. The CDR3 length is 15 residues. Germline assignment: CDR1 MDHEN and CDR2 SYDVKM. The ends lost 5 bases at V and 8 bases at J; junction bases unmatched: 6. CDR3: CASSSLGQGAGELFF. CDR3 DNA sequence: TGTGCCAGCAGTAGTCTGGGACAGGGGGCGGGGGAGCTGTTTTTT.

This clone was found once. The CDR3 DNA reads TGTGCCAGCAGCCACCCAGGGACTGATCAGCCCCAGCATTTT. It encodes CASSHPGTDQPQHF. This chain links TRBV5-5 with TRBJ1-5; possibly TRBD1 for D (5 bases). The CDR3 has 14 amino acids. Per germline, CDR1 SGHKS and CDR2 YYEKEE (reference sequence). V shed 4 bases and J shed 5 bases, with 13 bases lying between them.

This chain links TRBV10-3 with TRBJ1-1; 8 bases are shared with TRBD1. With 5 bases clipped from V and 0 bases from J, the junction kept 2 bases outside the gene matches. Germline V lookup: CDR1 ENHRY, CDR2 SYGVKD. CDR3 length: 14 residues. CDR3 DNA sequence: TGTGCCATCAGTCGACAGGGGATGAACACTGAAGCTTTCTTT. The encoded protein is CAISRQGMNTEAFF.

V is TRBV3-1 (or the pseudogene TRBV3-2) and J is TRBJ2-3, with a tentative D call TRBD2 (6 bases). This CDR3 contains 16 residues. The V end was cut by 0 bases, the J end by 4 bases, with 14 bases between. Germline CDR1 reads LGHDT; CDR2 reads YNNKEL (reference sequence). As DNA, the CDR3 is TGTGCCAGCAGCCAAGATCCGGGGGAGGCAGCAGATACGCAGTATTTT. This sequence encodes CASSQDPGEAADTQYF.

The V gene is TRBV28, the J gene TRBJ2-2, with 7 bases that match TRBD2. The CDR3 loop spans 14 amino acids. CDR1 and CDR2 (germline): MDHEN, SYDVKM. J lost 4 bases, V lost 8 bases, and 7 bases had no gene match. CDR3 DNA sequence: TGTGCCAGCGCTCGACCGGGGGGCACCGGGGAGCTGTTTTTT. Its protein is CASARPGGTGELFF.

The chain couples TRBV4-2 to TRBJ2-3; 7 positions agree with TRBD1. The germline V gene encodes CDR1 LGHNA and CDR2 YNFKEQ. This CDR3 comprises 15 residues. V was clipped by 0 bases and J by 10 bases; unmatched bases: 10. CDR3 sequence (DNA): TGTGCCAGCAGCCAAGAAGGGGGCCTCGGTGGTGCGCAGTATTTT. Encoded protein: CASSQEGGLGGAQYF.

The rearrangement uses TRBV12-3 or TRBV12-4 and TRBJ1-2; D is ambiguous. Deletions cut 2 bases from V and 2 bases from J, with 3 bases between. CDR3 length equals 12 residues. The CDR3: CASSLQNYGYTF. The CDR3 DNA reads TGTGCCAGCAGTTTACAGAACTATGGCTACACCTTC.

In DNA form, the CDR3 reads TGTGCCAGCAGTTTAGAGGCAGGAACTGAAGCTTTCTTT. Residues: CASSLEAGTEAFF. The chain recombines TRBV12-3 or TRBV12-4 with TRBJ1-1; D is undetermined. The V gene lost 1 base and the J gene lost 5 bases, with 8 bases spanning the gap. CDR3 size: 13 residues.

The genes are TRBV18 and TRBJ1-6, with TRBD1 as a possible D gene (6 bases). Trimming took 7 bases from V and 4 from J, leaving 14 bases between them. The length of the CDR3 is 15 residues. Germline V gene sequence: CDR1 KGHSH, CDR2 LQKENI. The CDR3 is CASLSRGPYNSPLHF. CDR3 coding DNA: TGTGCCAGCTTATCCAGGGGCCCGTATAATTCACCCCTCCACTTT.

This chain links TRBV28 with TRBJ1-5; D is uncertain. The CDR3 is made up of 14 amino acids. Trimming left V 6 bases short and J 5 bases short, with 14 bases between. In germline, CDR1 is MDHEN, CDR2 SYDVKM. The CDR3 DNA reads as TGTGCCAGCAGACCGGACGGGAATTATCAGCCCCAGCATTTT. Amino acid sequence: CASRPDGNYQPQHF.

V is TRBV2 and J is TRBJ2-5; 7 bases align to TRBD1. The CDR3 has 17 residues. Germline CDR1 is SNHLY and CDR2 is FYNNEI. Trimming took 1 base from V and 1 from J; bases not matched to a gene: 9. The CDR3 sequence: CASSEGRTGPIQETQYF. DNA for the CDR3: TGTGCCAGCAGTGAAGGACGGACAGGCCCAATCCAAGAGACCCAGTACTTC.

This chain links TRBV19 with TRBJ1-6; no definite D call. The CDR3 runs to 13 residues. The ends were cut back, 0 bases at V and 8 bases at J, with 5 bases in the middle. Germline V CDR1 and CDR2: LNHDA, SQIVND (reference sequence). The CDR3 loop reads CASSIDLYSPLHF. CDR3 coding DNA: TGTGCCAGTAGTATAGATCTGTATTCACCCCTCCACTTT.